This TCR beta chain was captured in a study of early T cells in non-severe SARS-CoV-2 infection. V lost 0 bases, J lost 6 bases, and 16 bases stayed unmatched. This CDR3 contains 19 residues. Germline V lookup: CDR1 PRHDT, CDR2 FYEKMQ (reference sequence). Whole-study findings and limits: VDJdb-based matching was biased toward anti-spike CD8 responses and missed private and CD4 specificities.

Unique molecular identifiers were added to individual cDNA molecules. TCRdb reanalysed the 5' RACE reads using MiXCR and keeps one entry per CDR3 protein. The sample records about 63,000 distinct CDR3 sequences, 10% to 15% being singletons. As for this clonotype: Its antigen is unidentified.

What was sequenced was whole blood. This rearrangement joins TRBV13 to TRBJ2-3; 9 bases line up with TRBD2. This clonotype originated in an adult who was a healthcare worker with PCR-confirmed SARS-CoV-2 infection or an uninfected control (not recorded which). The CDR3 DNA follows: TGTGCCAGCAGCTTAGGATCGAGCGGGGGGTTGACCGGGGCCGATACGCAGTATTTT. Translating gives CASSLGSSGGLTGADTQYF.